These T cell receptor beta chains were read from a single sample in a study of shared clonotypes between healthy human individuals. Libraries were prepared by immunoSEQ multiplex PCR; TCRdb keeps only in-frame clonotypes and omits some of them. The table has 1,500,000 or so clones, approximately 96% seen once. Source material: naive CD4+ T cells sorted from blood. All receptors derive from a young man in good health. Both conserved end residues are trimmed from each CDR3. Clone size is given for some rows only: seen once, a few or many times, or a class if the clone is expanded.

TRBJ2-2 | TRBV2 | NA | ASRSDLVRGTGELF
TRBJ2-3 | TRBV29-1 | NA | SVEGGDRDGDTHTQY
TRBJ2-5 | TRBV2 | NA | ASSEIFFAGGHQETQY
TRBJ2-5 | TRBV9 | NA | ASSVQGTRQETQY
TRBJ2-7 | TRBV6-6 | NA | ASGDSSRGYEQY
TRBJ2-2 | TRBV2 | NA | ASSEGTGELF
TRBJ2-7 | TRBV18 | NA | ASSLGTGGDEQY
TRBJ2-7 | TRBV11-1 | NA | ASSTGTGVYEQY
TRBJ1-4 | TRBV6-4 | NA | ASSDSIGEKLF
TRBJ2-6 | TRBV27 | NA | ASSYGVGASGANVLT
TRBJ1-5 | TRBV5-8 | NA | ASSRGVGQPQH
TRBJ2-2 | TRBV15 | once | ATSREREGLGELF
TRBJ2-7 | TRBV27 | NA | ASSDRGLNEQY
TRBJ2-5 | TRBV5-1 | NA | ASSTQGLETQY
TRBJ1-2 | TRBV27 | NA | ASRISGQPLGGYT
TRBJ1-4 | TRBV6-1 | once | ASSGTGREKLF
TRBJ1-4 | TRBV7-6 | NA | ASTGQGRVYRNEKLF
TRBJ1-2 | TRBV20-1 | once | SATQGAGYT
TRBJ2-7 | TRBV28 | once | ASSPTPHRPTYEQY
TRBJ1-1 | TRBV28 | NA | ASSHRGLTGNTEAF
TRBJ1-4 | TRBV4-1 | NA | ASSQGGQGIREKLF
TRBJ1-5 | TRBV27 | NA | ASSLRGALSNQPQH
TRBJ2-7 | TRBV30 | NA | AWSVGTGGSYEQY
TRBJ2-1 | TRBV14 | NA | ASREGTVYNEQF
TRBJ1-4 | TRBV11-1 | NA | ASSRSPTNEKLF
TRBJ1-1 | TRBV9 | NA | ASSVAQAAGTEAF
TRBJ2-3 | TRBV5-6 | NA | ASSLYVGRVGTDTQY
TRBJ1-6 | TRBV18 | NA | ASSPPAGANSPLH
TRBJ2-7 | TRBV5-4 | NA | ASSLELAGREQY
TRBJ2-7 | TRBV10-3 | once | AISESIGGGPYEQY
TRBJ1-1 | TRBV7-3 | NA | ASSLRMNTEAF
TRBJ1-1 | TRBV11-2 | NA | ASSLGTQEAF
TRBJ1-1 | TRBV19 | NA | ASSRHQTMMNTEAF
TRBJ2-1 | TRBV18 | NA | ASSTTGLAGEKSYNEQF
TRBJ1-5 | TRBV19 | NA | ASSIIGGQAVYQPQH
TRBJ2-7 | TRBV28 | once | ASSLVGLPYEQY
TRBJ2-3 | TRBV18 | NA | ASSPTSGTSTDTQY
TRBJ2-1 | TRBV5-1 | NA | ASSSDRASYNEQF
TRBJ2-5 | TRBV29-1 | NA | SVELFGQLEFQETQY
TRBJ2-7 | TRBV30 | NA | AWSATSPPQY
TRBJ2-1 | TRBV4-2 | NA | ASSRGLAGVRYNEQF
TRBJ1-1 | TRBV5-1 | NA | ASSLTPYGEPPRNTEAF
TRBJ2-1 | TRBV7-2 | NA | ASSPVGAGGEEQF
TRBJ1-1 | TRBV2 | NA | ASSLGGLNTEAF
TRBJ1-1 | TRBV4-3 | once | ASSQGRGWNTEAF
TRBJ2-7 | TRBV28 | NA | AGRSGRTRSDEQY
TRBJ2-2 | TRBV6-4 | NA | ASSENTGELF
TRBJ1-1 | TRBV28 | NA | ASSKGAWAEAF
TRBJ2-7 | TRBV11-3 | NA | ASSTGQALGEQY
TRBJ2-7 | TRBV5-1 | NA | ASSDPGGNYEQY
TRBJ2-3 | TRBV6-1 | NA | ASSGVAGADTQY
TRBJ1-1 | TRBV28 | NA | ASSPFREGGRMNTEAF
TRBJ1-5 | TRBV30 | NA | AWSFRQGHQPQH
TRBJ2-3 | TRBV7-9 | once | ASSPGWDTQY
TRBJ1-1 | TRBV5-5 | NA | ASSGRPQNTEAF
TRBJ2-7 | TRBV5-6 | NA | ASSRQGPTYEQY
TRBJ2-3 | TRBV28 | NA | ASGVPGRTDTQY